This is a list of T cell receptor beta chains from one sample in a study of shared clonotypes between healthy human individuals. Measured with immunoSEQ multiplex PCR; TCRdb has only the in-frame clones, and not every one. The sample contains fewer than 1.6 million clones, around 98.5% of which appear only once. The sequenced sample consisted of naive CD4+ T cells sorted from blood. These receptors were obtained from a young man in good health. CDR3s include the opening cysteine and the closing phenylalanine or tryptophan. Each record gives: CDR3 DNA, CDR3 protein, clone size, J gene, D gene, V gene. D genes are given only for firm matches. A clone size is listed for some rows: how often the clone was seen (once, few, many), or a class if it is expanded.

DNA: TGTGCCACCAGCGACCCGGACGGTTACGAGCAGTACTTC; CDR3: CATSDPDGYEQYF; size: NA; J: TRBJ2-7; D: NA; V: TRBV15
DNA: TGTGCCAGCACACGACAGGGGGGCAGTCAGCCCCAGCATTTT; CDR3: CASTRQGGSQPQHF; size: NA; J: TRBJ1-5; D: NA; V: TRBV21-1
DNA: TGTGCCAGCAGCTTGCAGACCGGCAGCACAGATACGCAGTATTTT; CDR3: CASSLQTGSTDTQYF; size: once; J: TRBJ2-3; D: NA; V: TRBV5-4
DNA: TGTGCCAGCTCACCAACCAATGAGCAGTTCTTC; CDR3: CASSPTNEQFF; size: NA; J: TRBJ2-1; D: NA; V: TRBV18
DNA: TGTGCCAGCAGTGAGACTAGCGGAAGTCGCCCCGCGTTCCTGTTTTTT; CDR3: CASSETSGSRPAFLFF; size: few; J: TRBJ2-2; D: TRBD2; V: TRBV6-1
DNA: TGCGCCAGCAGCTCTGGGACTAGCGGACAAGAGACCCAGTACTTC; CDR3: CASSSGTSGQETQYF; size: few; J: TRBJ2-5; D: TRBD2; V: TRBV5-1
DNA: TGTGCCAGCAGGACGGATAGCAATCAGCCCCAGCATTTT; CDR3: CASRTDSNQPQHF; size: NA; J: TRBJ1-5; D: NA; V: TRBV5-4
DNA: TGTGCCAGCAGCCCAACAGGGCACGAGCAGTACTTC; CDR3: CASSPTGHEQYF; size: NA; J: TRBJ2-7; D: NA; V: TRBV5-8
DNA: TGTGCCAGCTCACCACCGGCAGCCCAAGAGACCCAGTACTTC; CDR3: CASSPPAAQETQYF; size: few; J: TRBJ2-5; D: NA; V: TRBV18
DNA: TGTGCCAGCTCACCAGTAGCGGGAGGGGGATACAATGAGCAGTTCTTC; CDR3: CASSPVAGGGYNEQFF; size: NA; J: TRBJ2-1; D: TRBD2; V: TRBV18
DNA: TGTGCCAGTAGTACGGGACAGGGGTTTTACGAGCAGTACTTC; CDR3: CASSTGQGFYEQYF; size: NA; J: TRBJ2-7; D: TRBD1; V: TRBV19
DNA: TGTGCCAGCAGCCAAGAGGGAAGTAGGGGCCTTCTTCGGGATACGCAGTATTTT; CDR3: CASSQEGSRGLLRDTQYF; size: NA; J: TRBJ2-3; D: NA; V: TRBV14
DNA: TGCAGCGTTGTTCTTAAGAGGGCAGCCACGCAAGAGACCCAGTACTTC; CDR3: CSVVLKRAATQETQYF; size: NA; J: TRBJ2-5; D: NA; V: TRBV29-1
DNA: TGCGCCAGCAGCCCGGGTTACCGGGAGTTCTCCGGGGAGCTGTTTTTT; CDR3: CASSPGYREFSGELFF; size: NA; J: TRBJ2-2; D: NA; V: TRBV5-1
DNA: TGTGCCAGCAGTCCCTCACGACGGGGCCTTGGGGGTAATGAAAAACTGTTTTTT; CDR3: CASSPSRRGLGGNEKLFF; size: NA; J: TRBJ1-4; D: NA; V: TRBV28
DNA: TGTGCCAGCTCTATAGGGCTAGACTATGGCTACACCTTC; CDR3: CASSIGLDYGYTF; size: NA; J: TRBJ1-2; D: NA; V: TRBV7-8
DNA: TGTGCCAGCAGCATTCAGACATTTTCGCGCTCCTACGAGCAGTACTTC; CDR3: CASSIQTFSRSYEQYF; size: NA; J: TRBJ2-7; D: NA; V: TRBV7-2
DNA: TGTGCCAGCAGCCTTAGCGGGACTGAGACCCAGTACTTC; CDR3: CASSLSGTETQYF; size: NA; J: TRBJ2-5; D: TRBD2; V: TRBV7-7
DNA: TGCGCCAGCAGCCCGGTTTGGTACGAGCAGTACTTC; CDR3: CASSPVWYEQYF; size: NA; J: TRBJ2-7; D: NA; V: TRBV5-1
DNA: TGTGCCAGCAGCCACACCGGGACAGGGGCGAACACCGGGGAGCTGTTTTTT; CDR3: CASSHTGTGANTGELFF; size: NA; J: TRBJ2-2; D: TRBD1; V: TRBV4-2
DNA: TGTGCCAGCAGCATGACTAGCGGGAGGGCCCAGAGCACCGGGGAGCTGTTTTTT; CDR3: CASSMTSGRAQSTGELFF; size: once; J: TRBJ2-2; D: TRBD2; V: TRBV7-3
DNA: TGTGCCAGCAGGTCCGAGGGTGGCACCGGGGAGCTGTTTTTT; CDR3: CASRSEGGTGELFF; size: NA; J: TRBJ2-2; D: NA; V: TRBV5-4
DNA: TGTGCTAGTGGACTCGGACTAGCGGGGCCCTACAATGAGCAGTTCTTC; CDR3: CASGLGLAGPYNEQFF; size: NA; J: TRBJ2-1; D: TRBD2; V: TRBV12-5
DNA: TGTGCCAGCAGCCGAGATAGCGGGAGAGGGGAGACCCAGTACTTC; CDR3: CASSRDSGRGETQYF; size: NA; J: TRBJ2-5; D: TRBD2; V: TRBV7-2
DNA: TGTGCCAGCAGTTTTCGACAGACGGGAGAGCAGTACTTC; CDR3: CASSFRQTGEQYF; size: NA; J: TRBJ2-7; D: NA; V: TRBV28
DNA: TGTGCCTGGGCGCAGGTAGCGGGACAAGAGACCCAGTACTTC; CDR3: CAWAQVAGQETQYF; size: NA; J: TRBJ2-5; D: TRBD2; V: TRBV30
DNA: TGTGCCAGCAGCAAGACTACAGATACGCAGTATTTT; CDR3: CASSKTTDTQYF; size: NA; J: TRBJ2-3; D: NA; V: TRBV7-2
DNA: TGTGCCAGCAGCCCTGGACTAGTTACCCAGTACTTC; CDR3: CASSPGLVTQYF; size: NA; J: TRBJ2-5; D: TRBD2; V: TRBV14
DNA: TGTGCCAGCAGCTTAGGAGGACTAGCGGGTTCCTACAATGAGCAGTTCTTC; CDR3: CASSLGGLAGSYNEQFF; size: NA; J: TRBJ2-1; D: TRBD2; V: TRBV7-9
DNA: TGTGCCAGCAGTGACCCAACAACCAACTATGGCTACACCTTC; CDR3: CASSDPTTNYGYTF; size: NA; J: TRBJ1-2; D: NA; V: TRBV2
DNA: TGTGCCAGCTCTTTAATAGTCTTGAAAAAGACAGATACGCAGTATTTT; CDR3: CASSLIVLKKTDTQYF; size: NA; J: TRBJ2-3; D: NA; V: TRBV18
DNA: TGCGCCAGCAGCTTGGATGGCGGTAGCACAGATACGCAGTATTTT; CDR3: CASSLDGGSTDTQYF; size: NA; J: TRBJ2-3; D: NA; V: TRBV5-1
DNA: TGTGCCAGCAGCATCACAGGGGGAGAAGTTACCGGGGAGCTGTTTTTT; CDR3: CASSITGGEVTGELFF; size: NA; J: TRBJ2-2; D: TRBD1; V: TRBV7-9
DNA: TGTGCCATCAGTGGGGGGACTCAGTACAATGAGCAGTTCTTC; CDR3: CAISGGTQYNEQFF; size: NA; J: TRBJ2-1; D: NA; V: TRBV10-3
DNA: TGTGCCAGCAGCTTCCGGGACGGCAATCAGCCCCAGCATTTT; CDR3: CASSFRDGNQPQHF; size: NA; J: TRBJ1-5; D: NA; V: TRBV5-5
DNA: TGTGCCAGCAGCTTGGGGGGCTTAAGCAGGGATGGAGAAAAACTGTTTTTT; CDR3: CASSLGGLSRDGEKLFF; size: NA; J: TRBJ1-4; D: NA; V: TRBV5-4